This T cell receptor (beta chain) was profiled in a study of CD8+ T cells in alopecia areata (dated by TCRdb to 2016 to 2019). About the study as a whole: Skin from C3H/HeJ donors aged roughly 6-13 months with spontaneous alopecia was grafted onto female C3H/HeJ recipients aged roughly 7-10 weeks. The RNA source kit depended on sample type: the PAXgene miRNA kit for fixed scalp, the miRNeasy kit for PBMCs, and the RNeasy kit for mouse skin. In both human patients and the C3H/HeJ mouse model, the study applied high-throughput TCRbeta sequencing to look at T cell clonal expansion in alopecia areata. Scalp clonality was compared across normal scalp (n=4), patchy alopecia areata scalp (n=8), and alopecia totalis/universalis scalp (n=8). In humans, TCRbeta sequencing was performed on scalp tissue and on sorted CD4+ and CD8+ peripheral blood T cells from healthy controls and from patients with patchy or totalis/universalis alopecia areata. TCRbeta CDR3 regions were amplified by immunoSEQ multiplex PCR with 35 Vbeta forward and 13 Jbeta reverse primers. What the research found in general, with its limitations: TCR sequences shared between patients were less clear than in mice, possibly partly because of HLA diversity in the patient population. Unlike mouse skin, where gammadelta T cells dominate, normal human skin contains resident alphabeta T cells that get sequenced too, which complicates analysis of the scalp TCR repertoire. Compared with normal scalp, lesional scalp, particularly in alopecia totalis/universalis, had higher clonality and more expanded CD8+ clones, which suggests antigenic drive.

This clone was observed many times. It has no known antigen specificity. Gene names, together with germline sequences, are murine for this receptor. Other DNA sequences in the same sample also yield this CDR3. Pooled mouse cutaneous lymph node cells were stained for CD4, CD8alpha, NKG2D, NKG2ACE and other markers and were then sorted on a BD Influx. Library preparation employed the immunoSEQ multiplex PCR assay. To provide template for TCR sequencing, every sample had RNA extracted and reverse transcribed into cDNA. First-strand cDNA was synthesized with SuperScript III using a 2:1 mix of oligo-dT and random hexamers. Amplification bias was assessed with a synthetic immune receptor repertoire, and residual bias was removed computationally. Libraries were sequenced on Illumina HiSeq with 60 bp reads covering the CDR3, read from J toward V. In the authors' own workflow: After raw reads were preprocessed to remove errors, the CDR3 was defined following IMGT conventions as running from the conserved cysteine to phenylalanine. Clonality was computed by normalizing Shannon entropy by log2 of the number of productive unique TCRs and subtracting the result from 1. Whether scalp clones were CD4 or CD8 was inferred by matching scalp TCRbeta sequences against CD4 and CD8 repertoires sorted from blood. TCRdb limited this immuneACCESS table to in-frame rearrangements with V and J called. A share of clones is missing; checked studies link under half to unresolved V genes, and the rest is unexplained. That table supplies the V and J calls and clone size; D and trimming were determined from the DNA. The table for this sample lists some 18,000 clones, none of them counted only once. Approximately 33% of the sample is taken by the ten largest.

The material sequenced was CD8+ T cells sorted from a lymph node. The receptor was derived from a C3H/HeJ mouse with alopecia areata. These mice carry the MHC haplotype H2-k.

The CDR3 region reads CASSLSQNTLYF. CDR3 bases read: TGTGCCAGCAGCCTTAGTCAAAAC. The receptor chain draws on TRBV13-1 and TRBJ2-4, with the D gene not confidently named. Coverage ceases 4 residues before the CDR3 finishes, and the germline J gene fills in the end. V gives up 5 bases and J gives up 0 bases, and the segment between their germline ends measures 4 bases. The germline V gene gives CDR1 as NSHNY and CDR2 as SYGAGN. Inclusive of the bounding cysteine and phenylalanine, the CDR3 is 12 residues long. Of the CDR3's DNA, 24 bases were read; they are in frame from base 1.